This T cell receptor (beta chain) was obtained from a study of molecular identifiers for immune sequencing clone quantification. The overall study: In replicates, RNA from about 20,000 or 100,000 naive CD8 cells was split five ways, four sequenced.

V gave up 4 bases and J gave up 4 bases; unmatched junction bases: 6. This CDR3 comprises 16 residues. Germline V gives CDR1 LGHDT, CDR2 YNNKEL (reference sequence). TCRdb reanalysed the PCR reads using MiXCR and keeps one entry per CDR3 protein. In the table there are about 640,000 distinct CDR3 sequences, about 20% of which are singletons. There are many counts of this clonotype. Its target is unknown. Study-level points and caveats: Molecules of identical TCR sharing a barcode could underestimate highly expanded clone sizes. Clones of above 20 RNA copies carried over 99% of effector molecules; in naive cells they carried under 1%.

The sample consisted of naive CD8+ T cells from blood, with Jurkat cell RNA spiked in. As for subset: FACS-sorted CD8+CD4-CCR7+CD45RA+ naive T cells. The rearrangement joins TRBV3-1 to TRBJ2-2, with 10 bases matching TRBD2. The source of this sequence is a human donor in good health. Some libraries in this study had Jurkat cell RNA spiked in. This CDR3 reads CASSLALAGVTGELFF. For the CDR3, the DNA is TGTGCCAGCAGCCTCGCGCTAGCGGGGGTCACCGGGGAGCTGTTTTTT.